This T cell receptor beta chain stems from a study of CD8 T cells in ankylosing spondylitis. Notes on the study in general: Ankylosing spondylitis blood appeared to carry a characteristic TCR beta motif of eight or nine highly homologous variants. Earlier authors reported some of these motif variants in reactive arthritis synovial fluid and blood.

TCR beta libraries were made by quantitative 5'-RACE with molecular barcodes. TCRdb independently ran MiXCR on the 5' RACE reads; one entry per CDR3 protein. This sample carries about 800,000 distinct CDR3 sequences, 10% to 15% of them seen once, and the ten largest clones take 0.51%. With regard to this clonotype: What it binds is unknown.

This CDR3 region has 13 residues. Germline V lookup: CDR1 MDHEN, CDR2 SYDVKM. V was pared by 3 bases and J by 3 bases, with 8 bases between. This clonotype was sampled from a male donor with ankylosing spondylitis. The chain employs TRBV28 and TRBJ2-5; D perhaps matches TRBD1 (6 bases). Sequenced: blood, either unsorted or a sorted T cell fraction (not recorded which). The CDR3 reads CASSLRQEETQYF. CDR3 DNA sequence: TGTGCCAGCAGTTTGCGACAGGAAGAGACCCAGTACTTC.